This TCR beta chain was sequenced for a study of vaccination effects on CD4 cells after COVID-19. Some clones are missing from TCRdb's copy, which holds only in-frame ones; the method was immunoSEQ multiplex PCR. The table has tens of thousands of clones, about three quarters seen once; the top ten hold roughly 3.3%. Pools of viral peptides were used by the ViraFEST assay to expand antigen-specific CD4+ T cells ahead of sequencing. Culture lasted around eleven days before CD4+ T cell isolation. Recipients of the vaccine had no prior SARS-CoV-2 infection and negative nucleocapsid antibodies. This clone was recorded a few times. No antigen is known for it. This receptor was obtained from a human donor who received a COVID-19 vaccine. The sample in question was CD4+ T cells from PBMCs cultured with SARS-CoV-2 spike peptides, obtained before COVID-19 vaccination.

CDR3 protein: CASSLVGDSPLHF. CDR3 coding DNA: TGCGCCAGCAGCTTGGTTGGAGATTCACCCCTCCACTTT. J is TRBJ1-6 and V is TRBV5-1; D gene uncertain. The length of the CDR3 is 13 residues. Germline V gene lookup returns CDR1 SGHRS and CDR2 YFSETQ. Trimming pared 0 bases from V and 8 bases from J, leaving 6 bases between.